This T cell receptor (beta chain) is from a study of Ad26.COV2.S vaccination and SARS-CoV-2 variants. Overall study context: The Ad26.COV2.S arm of the COV1001 trial was where the donor was placed. Notes on the study in general: It was vaccine recipients, not placebo recipients, who had the higher spike-specific TCR breadth. Breadth, reportedly substantial, characterized the spike-specific CD8+ and CD4+ T cell responses after vaccination.

This clone has only one observation. Antigen: not known. Treatment meaning: roughly 18 received Ad26.COV2.S at low or high dose, single or two shots; 5 received placebo; per-sample allocation not given. On day 63 after the first injection, vaccine and placebo recipients gave samples. An adult of 18-55 years in Boston served as donor. Method: immunoSEQ multiplex PCR; TCRdb's copy keeps in-frame clones and lacks some. The profile covers about 350,000 clones, with 75% to 90% appearing a single time and 9.5% to 12% taken by the ten largest. Per germline, CDR1 MDHEN and CDR2 SYDVKM. The CDR3 spans 11 residues. Trimming shortened V by 5 bases and J by 9 bases, and 8 bases separated the two germline ends.

This clonotype was obtained from a person between 18 and 60 years old who received the Ad26.COV2.S COVID-19 vaccine or a placebo. The chain uses TRBV28 and TRBJ2-1, with a weak D call TRBD2 (6 bases). The input for sequencing was peripheral blood, taken in a trial of Ad26.COV2.S vaccine versus placebo. CDR3 protein: CASSRRVEQFF. Written as DNA, the CDR3 is TGTGCCAGCAGTCGGAGGGTTGAGCAGTTCTTC.